Presented here are 16 T cell receptor beta chains from one specimen sequenced in a study of cytomegalovirus exposure and HLA in healthy donors. PCR primers comprised 60 Vbeta and 13 Jbeta primers. The assay was immunoSEQ multiplex PCR, and TCRdb's table has in-frame clones only and misses some. This repertoire shows 200,000 or so clones, 75% to 80% found once; its top ten account for roughly 2%. Sequencing was carried out using PBMCs. The origin of the receptors is a man aged 18 to 30 in good health and CMV-seronegative.

The J gene is TRBJ2-5, the V gene TRBV6-5; no clear D. This CDR3 spans 14 amino acids. In germline, CDR1 is MNHEY, CDR2 SVGAGI. The V and J ends lost 5 bases and 3 bases respectively, with 13 bases between them. CDR3: CASSTYVSEETQYF. The DNA for the CDR3 is TGTGCCAGCAGTACGTACGTCAGTGAAGAGACCCAGTACTTC.

This clone showed up just a few times. The chain is built from TRBV19 and TRBJ1-5, with TRBD1 matching 8 bases. The CDR3 contains 18 residues. Germline V gives CDR1 LNHDA, CDR2 SQIVND (reference sequence). Trimming cost V 5 bases and J 1 base; bases outside gene matches: 13. CDR3 nucleotide sequence: TGTGCCAGTAGTTATGCTAGGACAGGGATTTTGAGCAATCAGCCCCAGCATTTT. This encodes CASSYARTGILSNQPQHF.

In regard to this clone: Other DNA sequences in this specimen translate into the identical CDR3. This chain joins TRBV6-5 and TRBJ1-1; TRBD1 matches at 9 bases. The trim removed 0 bases at V and 8 bases at J, leaving 4 bases unmatched. This CDR3 region has 14 residues. Per the germline V gene, CDR1 is MNHEY and CDR2 is SVGAGI. CDR3: CASSYSGQGTEAFF. The DNA for the CDR3 is TGTGCCAGCAGTTACTCCGGACAGGGGACCGAAGCTTTCTTT.

The gene calls are TRBV4-1 and TRBJ2-5; 9 bases are shared with TRBD2. CDR1 and CDR2 from the germline V gene are MGHRA and YSYEKL. CDR3 length: 15 amino acids. J was trimmed by 5 bases and V by 1 base; bases with no gene match: 5. The CDR3 region has the DNA TGCGCCAGCAGCCAAGGGAATAGCGGGGGTGAGACCCAGTACTTC. Translation gives CASSQGNSGGETQYF.

The rearrangement joins TRBV19 to TRBJ1-6; TRBD1 agrees at 10 bases. Trimming took 1 base from V and 4 from J; bases not matched to a gene: 7. This CDR3 is built from 18 residues. The germline V gene has CDR1 LNHDA and CDR2 SQIVND (reference sequence). CDR3 nucleotides: TGTGCCAGTAGTATAGTGCAGGGGACAGGGGAGTATAATTCACCCCTCCACTTT. This gives the protein CASSIVQGTGEYNSPLHF.

This clone was counted only a few times. The chain is built from TRBV5-1 and TRBJ1-1; 7 nucleotides line up with TRBD1. The trim removed 4 bases at V and 0 bases at J, leaving 3 bases unmatched. The germline V gene has CDR1 SGHRS and CDR2 YFSETQ. The CDR3 loop spans 14 amino acids. The CDR3 DNA follows: TGCGCCAGCAGCCCCGGGACAGTGAACACTGAAGCTTTCTTT. Its translation: CASSPGTVNTEAFF.

The genes are TRBV2 and TRBJ2-5, with a possible D match to TRBD2 (6 bases). The CDR3 covers 13 residues. V gave up 9 bases and J gave up 11 bases, with 22 bases separating them. Germline values: CDR1 SNHLY, CDR2 FYNNEI. In DNA form, the CDR3 reads TGTGCCAGTATAGGTTCGCTAGCGAGGGAGCAGTACTTC. Its protein is CASIGSLAREQYF.

This chain uses TRBV27 with TRBJ2-3; the D gene is possibly TRBD1 (6 bases). The CDR3 sequence is 15 residues long. The V end lost 1 base, the J end lost 3 bases, and 11 bases lay between the germline ends. Germline V lookup: CDR1 MNHEY, CDR2 SMNVEV (reference sequence). The CDR3 sequence: CASSLLVQGTDTQYF. CDR3 in DNA: TGTGCCAGCAGTTTATTGGTACAGGGTACAGATACGCAGTATTTT.

The V call is TRBV5-1, the J call TRBJ2-6, with 7 nucleotides matching TRBD1. The CDR3 covers 17 residues. Germline trimming cut 2 bases from V and 2 bases from J; bases unmatched to any gene: 7. CDR1 and CDR2 from the germline V gene are SGHRS and YFSETQ. The CDR3: CASSFGRGNTGANVLTF. Here the CDR3 DNA reads TGCGCCAGCAGCTTCGGCAGGGGGAACACTGGGGCCAACGTCCTGACTTTC.

V and J are TRBV28 and TRBJ1-1; TRBD1 might be the D (5 bases). CDR1 is MDHEN and CDR2 is SYDVKM in the germline V gene. The ends were cut back, 6 bases at V and 3 bases at J, with 17 bases in the middle. This CDR3 is built from 15 residues. The CDR3 here is CASSPTVLSDTEAFF. In DNA, the CDR3 is TGTGCCAGCAGCCCGACAGTTCTCTCCGACACTGAAGCTTTCTTT.

The chain has TRBV4-3 and TRBJ1-1, with 9 bases identical to TRBD1. Per germline, CDR1 LGHNA and CDR2 YSLEER. Unmatched junction bases numbered 2, after V lost 4 bases and J lost 5 bases. The CDR3 is 13 residues long. The CDR3 DNA reads as TGCGCCAGCAGCCTGACAGGGGGGACTGAAGCTTTCTTT. Protein: CASSLTGGTEAFF.

J is TRBJ2-1 and V is TRBV9; TRBD1 agrees at 9 bases. J gave up 2 bases and V 2 bases, and 17 bases lay outside the gene matches. The CDR3 sequence is 20 residues long. The germline gives CDR1 SGDLS, CDR2 YYNGEE. The CDR3 loop reads CASSVPNKPRGTGPYNEQFF. The DNA of the CDR3 is TGTGCCAGCAGCGTTCCCAACAAGCCTCGAGGGACAGGGCCCTACAATGAGCAGTTCTTC.

In its sample, this clone was seen a few times. This chain links TRBV2 with TRBJ1-2; 9 bases line up with TRBD1. V gave up 10 bases and J gave up 8 bases; unmatched junction bases: 11. This CDR3 has 13 amino acids. Germline V gene lookup returns CDR1 SNHLY and CDR2 FYNNEI. This CDR3 reads CATGTGIGLGYTF. In nucleotides, the CDR3 is TGTGCCACCGGGACAGGGATCGGGCTCGGCTACACCTTC.

The genes are TRBV11-2 and TRBJ2-1, with 9 bases fitting TRBD1. From germline, CDR1 is SGHAT and CDR2 FQNNGV. CDR3 length equals 15 residues. V lost 5 bases and J lost 4; bases outside the gene matches: 6. This CDR3 is CASSQGTGNYNEQFF. CDR3 nucleotides: TGTGCCAGCAGCCAGGGGACAGGGAATTACAATGAGCAGTTCTTC.

The chain links TRBV30 to TRBJ1-4; TRBD1 agrees at 7 bases. With V trimmed by 1 base and J by 8 bases, 1 base remained unmatched. The germline V gene encodes CDR1 GTSNPN and CDR2 SVGIG (reference sequence). This CDR3 has 12 amino acids. The chain's CDR3 is CAWSETGEKLFF. The CDR3 DNA sequence: TGTGCCTGGAGTGAGACAGGGGAAAAACTGTTTTTT.

The chain has TRBV30 and TRBJ1-5; D is perhaps TRBD1 (6 bases). V gave up 2 bases and J gave up 7 bases, with 12 bases separating them. This CDR3 is 13 amino acids long. Germline V gene sequence: CDR1 GTSNPN, CDR2 SVGIG (reference sequence). In nucleotides, the CDR3 is TGTGCCTGGAGTCCAGGGGAGGGCCAGCCCCAGCATTTT. Translating gives CAWSPGEGQPQHF.